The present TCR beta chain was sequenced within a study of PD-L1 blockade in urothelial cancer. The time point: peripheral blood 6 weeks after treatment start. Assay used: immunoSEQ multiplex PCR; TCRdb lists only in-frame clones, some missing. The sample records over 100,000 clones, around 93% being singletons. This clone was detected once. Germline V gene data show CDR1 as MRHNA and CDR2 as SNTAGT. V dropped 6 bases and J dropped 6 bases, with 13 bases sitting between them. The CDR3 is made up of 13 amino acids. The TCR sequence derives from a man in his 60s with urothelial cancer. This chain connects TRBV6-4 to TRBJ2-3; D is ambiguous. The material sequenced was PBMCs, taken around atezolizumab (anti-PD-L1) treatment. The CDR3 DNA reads TGTGCCAGCAGCCGGGTTTATAGGGATACGCAGTATTTT. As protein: CASSRVYRDTQYF.